This T cell receptor (beta chain) was recorded in a study of cytomegalovirus exposure and HLA in healthy donors. The study's findings and limits: Later analysis demonstrated an association between a missense DCLRE1C variant and TCR beta V- and J-gene trimming. Available immune exposure information was restricted to CMV serostatus only.

V was trimmed by 6 bases and J by 4 bases, leaving 18 bases between them. The CDR3 is 15 amino acids. Germline lookup yields CDR1 MNHEY and CDR2 SVGAGI. The primer mix had 60 Vbeta and 13 Jbeta primers. In the study's own analysis: A follow-up analysis tallied about 88 million unique TCR beta chains, roughly 9.9 million shared. The method was immunoSEQ multiplex PCR; TCRdb's version includes in-frame clones alone and lacks a portion of them. The DNA was the basis for D and trimming; V, J and clone size are from that table. The data show 45,000 to 70,000 clones, approximately 82% seen once. With regard to this clone: As yet, its antigen is unknown.

This sequence originates from a man aged 45-65 years in good health and CMV-seronegative. The V call is TRBV6-5, the J call TRBJ1-2, with D hard to call. The sample comprised PBMCs. In nucleotides, the CDR3 is TGTGCCAGCAGCCCTCCCCTCATTCACGGCTATGGCTACACCTTC. Amino acids: CASSPPLIHGYGYTF.